This record concerns one TCR beta chain sequence. Its antigen is still unknown. The sample belongs to a study of T cells expressing NK-cell markers. As for the study in general: Source material for TCR beta repertoires consisted of sorted CD3+CD56+NKG2C+, CD3+CD56+NKG2C- and CD3+CD56-NKG2C+ T cells. Most of the eight sequenced donors tested HCMV-seropositive; one tested seronegative.

For each CDR3 protein, TCRdb gives one entry from its re-call of the 5' RACE reads, without DNA. Recorded here are hundreds of thousands of distinct CDR3 sequences; the top ten clones represent around 5%. The CDR3 length is 12 residues. Germline V gene data show CDR1 as SGHDT and CDR2 as YYEEEE. Findings of the study overall: The share of CD8+ T cells held by dominant NKG2C+ clonotypes was about 1.0-8% in several donors. Dominance of the CD3+CD56-NKG2C+ fraction by these clonotypes also held in several donors.

V usage is TRBV5-6 and J usage is TRBJ1-1. The clonotype was recovered from a man between 18 and 69 years old in good health. Sequencing was done on a sample of blood T cells: a sorted CD56 or NKG2C T cell subset, CD4+ or CD8+ T cells, or bulk PBMC T cells (not recorded which). CDR3 protein: CASSLLLAEAFF.